This T cell receptor (beta chain) stems from a study of Ad26.COV2.S vaccination and SARS-CoV-2 variants. Study details: Among those in the COV1001 Ad26.COV2.S trial arm was the donor. Once, or twice with 56 days between doses, Ad26.COV2.S was given intramuscularly.

Treatment specified: over 15 received Ad26.COV2.S at low or high dose, single or two shots; 5 received placebo; per-sample allocation not given. Specimen acquisition occurred on day 63 following the initial vaccine or placebo injection. Donor was an adult aged 18-55 years in Boston. Germline CDR1 and CDR2: MGHRA and YSYEKL. V lost 0 bases, J lost 5 bases, and 13 bases lay in between. CDR3 size: 15 residues. Sequencing was performed with immunoSEQ multiplex PCR; in TCRdb, only in-frame clones are kept and a portion is missing. The repertoire has more than 300,000 clones, about 82% of them found once; the top ten carry 1.9%. The study's findings and limits: The analyses of TCR breadth and depth may have understated the size of total T cell responses.

Comment on this clone: Its matching antigen is unknown.

This specimen consisted of peripheral blood, obtained in a trial of Ad26.COV2.S vaccine versus placebo. The chain combines TRBV4-1 with TRBJ1-1, with D possibly matching TRBD1 (5 bases). This clonotype was obtained from a person between 18 and 65 years old who received the Ad26.COV2.S COVID-19 vaccine or a placebo. The CDR3: CASSQDLPGGTEAFF. The CDR3 nucleotides are TGCGCCAGCAGCCAAGATCTTCCCGGGGGGACTGAAGCTTTCTTT.